Following are 18 T cell receptor beta chains from one sample sequenced in a study of Ad26.COV2.S vaccination and SARS-CoV-2 variants. Measured with immunoSEQ multiplex PCR; TCRdb has only the in-frame clones, and not every one. The sample holds roughly 380,000 clones, 70% to 90% seen once. Treatment reported: some 19 received Ad26.COV2.S at low or high dose, single or two shots; five or six received placebo; per-sample allocation not given. Material that was analyzed had been drawn on day 63 after the first vaccine or placebo injection. Material: peripheral blood, obtained in a trial of Ad26.COV2.S vaccine versus placebo. The receptors were gathered from a person between 18 and 65 years old who received the Ad26.COV2.S COVID-19 vaccine or a placebo.

Remarks on this clone: The same CDR3 is also encoded by other DNA sequences in this sample. The chain is built from TRBV9 and TRBJ2-1; D is perhaps TRBD2 (5 bases). CDR1 and CDR2 (germline): SGDLS, YYNGEE. The V end lost 0 bases, the J end lost 1 base, and 8 bases lay between the germline ends. This CDR3 has 15 residues. DNA of the CDR3: TGTGCCAGCAGCGTAGGGACTGCATCCTACAATGAGCAGTTCTTC. Translating it yields CASSVGTASYNEQFF.

The chain links TRBV3-1 (or the pseudogene TRBV3-2) to TRBJ2-2; perhaps TRBD1 as D (5 bases). V was trimmed by 6 bases and J by 4 bases, leaving 12 bases between them. The germline V gene encodes CDR1 LGHDT and CDR2 YNNKEL (reference sequence). This CDR3 has 14 amino acids. The CDR3 loop is CASSSFGATGELFF. The CDR3 nucleotides read TGTGCCAGCAGTTCCTTTGGGGCCACCGGGGAGCTGTTTTTT.

The gene calls are TRBV5-1 and TRBJ2-7; 7 nucleotides agree with TRBD2. Trimming cost V 0 bases and J 3 bases; bases outside gene matches: 6. The CDR3 is 15 residues long. CDR1 and CDR2 (germline): SGHRS, YFSETQ. The CDR3 spells CASSLDLAVGYEQYF. CDR3 in DNA: TGCGCCAGCAGCTTGGACCTAGCGGTCGGCTACGAGCAGTACTTC.

J is TRBJ2-2 and V is TRBV5-4; a possible D gene is TRBD2 (6 bases). This CDR3 spans 16 amino acids. The V gene's germline CDR1 is SGHNT and CDR2 YYREEE (reference sequence). V was cut by 1 base and J by 2 bases, with 12 bases left in between. The CDR3 loop is CASSLLAGSNTGELFF. CDR3 sequence (DNA): TGTGCCAGCAGCTTGCTTGCGGGGAGCAACACCGGGGAGCTGTTTTTT.

This chain links TRBV25-1 with TRBJ2-7, with D perhaps TRBD2 (5 bases). Between the trimmed V and J ends, which lost 0 bases and 5 bases, there was a span of 11 bases. Germline V gives CDR1 MGHDK, CDR2 SYGVNS. CDR3 length: 14 residues. The CDR3 is CASSEYGGLDEQYF. In nucleotides, the CDR3 is TGTGCCAGCAGTGAATATGGCGGGTTAGACGAGCAGTACTTC.

The chain couples TRBV28 to TRBJ1-2; D may be TRBD1 (5 bases). The germline gives CDR1 MDHEN, CDR2 SYDVKM. The CDR3 consists of 13 residues. Trimming pared 5 bases from V and 8 bases from J, leaving 15 bases between. The CDR3 protein is CASSPRGLAGYTF. The DNA of the CDR3 is TGTGCCAGCAGTCCACGGGGACTTGCGGGCTACACCTTC.

To note about this clone: Other DNA sequences of this sample code for an identical CDR3. The chain uses TRBV7-9 and TRBJ1-2; D is unclear. CDR1 SEHNR and CDR2 FQNEAQ come from the germline V gene (reference sequence). This CDR3 contains 13 residues. V shed 1 base and J shed 2 bases, with 5 bases lying between them. CDR3 protein: CASSLGGNYGYTF. The CDR3 bases are TGTGCCAGCAGCTTAGGAGGCAACTATGGCTACACCTTC.

This clone was seen at least ten times. The CDR3 is CASSEEEGAPYEQYF. CDR3 bases: TGTGCCAGCAGTGAAGAGGAGGGGGCGCCTTACGAGCAGTACTTC. This chain connects TRBV6-1 to TRBJ2-7; D is perhaps TRBD1 (7 bases). The CDR3 totals 15 residues. Trimming cost V 1 base and J 4 bases, with 14 bases left between them. Per germline, CDR1 MNHNS and CDR2 SASEGT.

The chain combines TRBV18 with TRBJ2-3; 9 bases are a match to TRBD2. This CDR3 spans 16 amino acids. Unmatched junction bases numbered 8, after V lost 5 bases and J lost 2 bases. Germline loops: CDR1 KGHSH, CDR2 LQKENI. CDR3 residues: CASSSDPSGITDTQYF. CDR3 nucleotides: TGTGCCAGCTCATCAGACCCTAGCGGGATCACAGATACGCAGTATTTT.

This chain links TRBV20-1 with TRBJ2-1; no definite D call. The CDR3 runs to 11 residues. Germline lookup yields CDR1 DFQATT and CDR2 SNEGSKA (reference sequence). Trimming took off 7 bases at V and 6 bases at J, with 10 bases between the two ends. In DNA form, the CDR3 reads TGCAGTGTAACTACCACCAATGAGCAGTTCTTC. Its protein product is CSVTTTNEQFF.

The gene calls are TRBV4-3 and TRBJ2-7; D is undetermined. Trimming removed 3 bases at V and 4 bases at J, with 4 bases between. Germline values: CDR1 LGHNA, CDR2 YSLEER. The CDR3 is 11 residues long. The CDR3 region is CASSHGYEQYF. The CDR3, as DNA: TGCGCCAGCAGCCACGGTTACGAGCAGTACTTC.

This clone was picked up one time. This chain uses TRBV7-9 with TRBJ1-4; no clear D. Trimming took 7 bases from V and 3 from J, leaving 12 bases between them. The CDR3 is made up of 14 amino acids. The V gene's germline CDR1 is SEHNR and CDR2 FQNEAQ (reference sequence). The DNA of the CDR3 is TGTGCCAGCACCTTGGGAGCACCTAATGAAAAACTGTTTTTT. It specifies CASTLGAPNEKLFF. Full variable domain (remainder filled in from reference TRBV7-9 and TRBJ1-4): DTGVSQNPRHKITKRGQNVTFRCDPISEHNRLYWYRQTLGQGPEFLTYFQNEAQLEKSRLLSDRFSAERPKGSFSTLEIQRTEQGDSAMYLCASTLGAPNEKLFFGSGTQLSVL.

The chain has TRBV19 and TRBJ1-1; tentative D call: TRBD1 (5 bases). The CDR3 covers 13 residues. CDR1 is LNHDA and CDR2 is SQIVND in the germline V gene (reference sequence). Trimming shortened V by 1 base and J by 4 bases, and 7 bases separated the two germline ends. The CDR3 DNA reads TGTGCCAGTAGTATAGCAGGGTTCACTGAAGCTTTCTTT. Protein product: CASSIAGFTEAFF.

The J gene is TRBJ1-2, the V gene TRBV7-9; D is possibly TRBD1 (5 bases). The CDR3 runs to 15 residues. The V end was cut by 5 bases, the J end by 0 bases, with 13 bases between. Germline assignment: CDR1 SEHNR and CDR2 FQNEAQ (reference sequence). The DNA of the CDR3 is TGTGCCAGCAGCGGTACCGAGACAGCTAACTATGGCTACACCTTC. Protein: CASSGTETANYGYTF.

This clone was detected only once. This chain links TRBV7-9 with TRBJ2-7; D is possibly TRBD1 (5 bases). Germline V gives CDR1 SEHNR, CDR2 FQNEAQ (reference sequence). The germline V and J ends were trimmed by 5 bases and 1 base, with 9 bases remaining between them. The CDR3 sequence is 13 residues long. The CDR3 sequence is CASSPGLSYEQYF. CDR3 DNA sequence: TGTGCCAGCAGCCCAGGGTTATCCTACGAGCAGTACTTC. The whole variable domain, remainder taken from reference TRBV7-9 and TRBJ2-7, is DTGVSQNPRHKITKRGQNVTFRCDPISEHNRLYWYRQTLGQGPEFLTYFQNEAQLEKSRLLSDRFSAERPKGSFSTLEIQRTEQGDSAMYLCASSPGLSYEQYFGPGTRLTVT.

V is TRBV18 and J is TRBJ2-2; the D gene is possibly TRBD2 (5 bases). CDR1 is KGHSH and CDR2 is LQKENI in the germline V gene. The CDR3 has 16 amino acids. The ends were cut back, 2 bases at V and 8 bases at J, with 18 bases in the middle. In DNA, the CDR3 is TGTGCCAGCTCACCAGACGGGGAAAAATCTTATGGGGAGCTGTTTTTT. This translates into CASSPDGEKSYGELFF.

The rearrangement links TRBV5-1 to TRBJ1-3, with 9 bases lining up with TRBD1. V was pared by 1 base and J by 4 bases, with 3 bases of the junction left unmatched. CDR3 size: 15 residues. CDR1 and CDR2 (germline): SGHRS, YFSETQ. In nucleotides, the CDR3 is TGCGCCAGCAGCTTGAGGACAGGGGTCGGAAACACCATATATTTT. This codes for CASSLRTGVGNTIYF.

The V call is TRBV19, the J call TRBJ1-5; no reliable D call. The CDR3 is 13 amino acids. Germline-derived CDR1 and CDR2 are LNHDA and SQIVND (reference sequence). Trimming cost V 3 bases and J 5 bases, with 8 bases left between them. CDR3 sequence reads: CASSMGLYQPQHF. The CDR3 region has the DNA TGTGCCAGTAGTATGGGCCTATATCAGCCCCAGCATTTT.